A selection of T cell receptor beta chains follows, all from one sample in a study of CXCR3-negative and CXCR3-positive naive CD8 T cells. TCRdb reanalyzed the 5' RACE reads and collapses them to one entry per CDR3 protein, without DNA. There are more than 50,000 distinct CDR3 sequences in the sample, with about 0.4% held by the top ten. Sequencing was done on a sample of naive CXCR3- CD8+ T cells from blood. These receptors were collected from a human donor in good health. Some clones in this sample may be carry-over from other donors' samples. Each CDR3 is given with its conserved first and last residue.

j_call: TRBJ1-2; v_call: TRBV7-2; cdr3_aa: CASTSGVRHTF
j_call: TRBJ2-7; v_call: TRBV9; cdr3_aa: CASNQEGPGGEQYF
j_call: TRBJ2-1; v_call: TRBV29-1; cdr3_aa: CSVPGPTGGFWDEQFF
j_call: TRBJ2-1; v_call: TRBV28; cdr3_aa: CASSAFRGLYNEQFF
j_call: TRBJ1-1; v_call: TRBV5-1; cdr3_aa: CASSLTGEAFF
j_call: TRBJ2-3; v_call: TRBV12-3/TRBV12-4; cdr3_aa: CASSLAMQGSDTQYF
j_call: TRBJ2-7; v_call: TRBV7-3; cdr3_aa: CASSLSDSLAGATYEQYF
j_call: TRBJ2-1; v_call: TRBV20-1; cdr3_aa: CSAIPEGGYSYNEQFF
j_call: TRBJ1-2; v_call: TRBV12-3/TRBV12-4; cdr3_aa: CASSSSWTGGGYTF
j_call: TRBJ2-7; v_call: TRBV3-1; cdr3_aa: CASSQPSGGLYEQYF
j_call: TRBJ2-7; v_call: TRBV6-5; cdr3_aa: CASRQGAGPYEQYF
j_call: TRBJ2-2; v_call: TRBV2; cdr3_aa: CASSGFPRVTTGELFF
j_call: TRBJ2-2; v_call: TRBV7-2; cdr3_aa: CASSLVPLAGVNTGEQFF
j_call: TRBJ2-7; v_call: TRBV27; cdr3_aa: CASRDSLFSYEQYF
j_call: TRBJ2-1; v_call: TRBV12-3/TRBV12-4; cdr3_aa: CASSLTGNEQFF
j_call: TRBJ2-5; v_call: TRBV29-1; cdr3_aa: CSVQRQGSGETQYF
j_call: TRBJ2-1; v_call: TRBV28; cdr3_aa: CASSLPYLAGGEQFF
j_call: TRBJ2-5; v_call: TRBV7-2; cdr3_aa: CASIQGETQYF
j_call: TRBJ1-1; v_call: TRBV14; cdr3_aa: CASSKRDILEAFF
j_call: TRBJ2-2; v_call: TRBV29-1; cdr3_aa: CSARLAGAGELFF
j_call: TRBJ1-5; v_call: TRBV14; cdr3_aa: CASSQGSSYQPQHF
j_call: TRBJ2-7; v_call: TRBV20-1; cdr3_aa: CSALAGGYEQYF
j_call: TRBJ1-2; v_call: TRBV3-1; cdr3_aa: CASSQGLGYGYTF
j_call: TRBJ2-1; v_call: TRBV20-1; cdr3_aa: CSARDRDFIYNEQFF
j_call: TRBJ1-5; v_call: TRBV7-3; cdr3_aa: CASSQTTGGQPQHF
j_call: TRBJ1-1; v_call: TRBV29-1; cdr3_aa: CSGIPGTNAEAFF
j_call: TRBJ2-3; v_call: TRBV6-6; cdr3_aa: CASSYSPPGLAGYTRDTDTQYF
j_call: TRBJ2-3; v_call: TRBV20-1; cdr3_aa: CSARTTTDTQYF
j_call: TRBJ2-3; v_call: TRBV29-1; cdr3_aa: CSVERERTDTQYF
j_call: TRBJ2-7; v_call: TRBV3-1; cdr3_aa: CASSQPGLAGIRTSYEQYF
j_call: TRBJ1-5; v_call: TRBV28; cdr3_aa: CASGTVDQPQHF
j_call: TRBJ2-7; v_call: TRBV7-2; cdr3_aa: CASSLGSYEQYF
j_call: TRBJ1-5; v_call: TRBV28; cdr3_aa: CASSLMLDALSNQPQHF
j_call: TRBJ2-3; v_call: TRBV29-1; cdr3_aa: CSVAGTSGAPREGPDTQYF
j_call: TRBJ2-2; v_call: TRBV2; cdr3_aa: CASNSDDTGELFF
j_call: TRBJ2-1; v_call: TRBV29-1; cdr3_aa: CSVEDPGTSGHEQFF
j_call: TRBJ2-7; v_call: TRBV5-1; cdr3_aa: CASSLGWGTLHEQYF
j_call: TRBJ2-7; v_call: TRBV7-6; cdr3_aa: CASSSNPGEQYF
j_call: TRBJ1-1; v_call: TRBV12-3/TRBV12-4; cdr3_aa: CASSWAPRDGLVDTEAFF
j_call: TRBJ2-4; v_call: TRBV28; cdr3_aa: CASIRAGDGNIQYF
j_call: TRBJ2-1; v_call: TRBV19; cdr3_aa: CASSPDRTSYNEQFF
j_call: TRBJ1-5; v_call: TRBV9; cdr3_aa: CASSSGRGAGNQPQHF
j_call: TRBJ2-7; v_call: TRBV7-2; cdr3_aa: CASSLAQSSSYEQYF
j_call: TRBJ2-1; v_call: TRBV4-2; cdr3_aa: CASSRTSGGANEQFF
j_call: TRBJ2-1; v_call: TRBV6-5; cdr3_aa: CASSLFRGSGNEQFF